The TCR beta chain described here comes from a study of CD8+ T cells in alopecia areata (dated by TCRdb to 2017 to 2018). About the study as a whole: Treated patients were enrolled in an open-label pilot trial of oral tofacitinib, 5 to 10 mg twice daily, for moderate-to-severe alopecia areata. Patients received tofacitinib for 6 to 18 months and were then followed off drug for 6 months to check for delayed response and recurrence. In both human patients and the C3H/HeJ mouse model, the study applied high-throughput TCRbeta sequencing to look at T cell clonal expansion in alopecia areata. On the human side, TCRbeta sequencing was run on scalp tissue and on sorted CD4+ and CD8+ peripheral blood T cells from healthy controls and from alopecia areata patients with either patchy or totalis/universalis disease. Biopsies were taken from tofacitinib-treated patients at baseline and at 4 and 24 weeks of treatment, and a later scalp biopsy was taken in several of the tofacitinib-treated patients. Scalp clonality was compared across normal scalp (n=4), patchy alopecia areata scalp (n=8), and alopecia totalis/universalis scalp (n=8). The RNA source kit depended on sample type: the PAXgene miRNA kit for fixed scalp, the miRNeasy kit for PBMCs, and the RNeasy kit for mouse skin. TCRbeta CDR3 regions were amplified by immunoSEQ multiplex PCR with 35 Vbeta forward and 13 Jbeta reverse primers. What the study reported, not specific to this receptor: Lesional scalp, especially in alopecia totalis/universalis, showed higher clonality and more expanded CD8+ clones than normal scalp, suggesting antigenic drive. Shared TCR sequences between patients were less evident than in mice, which may be partly attributable to HLA diversity in the patient population. Unlike mouse skin, which is dominated by gammadelta T cells, normal human skin has resident alphabeta T cells that are also sequenced, and this complicates analysis of the scalp TCR repertoire.

Comments on this clone: It lacks a known antigen. No quality values exist for individual bases; no much larger clone is one base distant.

Library construction relied on the immunoSEQ multiplex PCR assay. RNA was extracted from all samples and reverse transcribed into cDNA as template for TCR sequencing. First-strand cDNA was synthesized using SuperScript III with a 2:1 mix of oligo-dT and random hexamers. A synthetic immune receptor repertoire was used to measure amplification bias, and any remaining bias was corrected computationally. From the authors' description of their analysis: After raw reads were preprocessed to remove errors, the CDR3 was defined following IMGT conventions as running from the conserved cysteine to phenylalanine. To get clonality, Shannon entropy was normalized by log2 of the number of productive unique TCRs and the result was subtracted from 1. Scalp TCRbeta sequences were cross-referenced with sorted blood CD4 and CD8 repertoires so that the CD4 or CD8 identity of scalp clones could be inferred. The source is immuneACCESS, and TCRdb retained only in-frame sequences with V and J called. Part of the clones is not carried over; for the studies checked, unresolved V genes explain less than half of this, and the remainder is unexplained. V, J and clone size are taken as reported in that table, and D and trimming were inferred from the DNA itself. Within this sample are under 300,000 clones, with around 67% of them counted one time only. The leading ten clones occupy more than 0.95% of the sample.

This sample's time point label indicates: baseline before oral tofacitinib. From alopecia areata patients, peripheral blood was collected along with lesional scalp punch biopsies. After PBMCs were isolated by density centrifugation and stained for CD3, CD4 and CD8, a FACSAria was used to sort CD4+ and CD8+ T cells. The origin of this receptor is a human donor with alopecia areata. The sequencing used CD4+ T cells sorted from blood, collected at week 0.

The CDR3 here reads CASSLRTSGDTGELFF. The DNA sequence reads TGCGCCAGCAGCTTGAGGACTAGCGGGGACACCGGGGAGCTGTTTTTT. The sequence links TRBV5-1 to TRBJ2-2; 12 middle bases align to TRBD2. The CDR3, cysteine through phenylalanine, is 16 amino acids long. CDR3 DNA is the only sequence kept; it has 48 bases, read in frame from the first base. Trimmed from V: 1 base; trimmed from J: 3 bases; junction bases lacking a gene match: 1. From the germline V gene, CDR1 is SGHRS and CDR2 is YFSETQ. With the portions outside the CDR3 filled from the reference TRBV5-1 and TRBJ2-2 genes, the complete variable region becomes KAGVTQTPRYLIKTRGQQVTLSCSPISGHRSVSWYQQTPGQGLQFLFEYFSETQRNKGNFPGRFSGRQFSNSRSEMNVSTLELGDSALYLCASSLRTSGDTGELFFGEGSRLTVL.